This T cell receptor beta chain was recovered during a study of blood T cells in healthy people across ages. A sample-barcoded 5' primer and a J-beta primer mix were used in a second PCR of roughly 7 to 11 cycles. TCRdb reprocessed the 5' RACE reads via MiXCR and lists one record per CDR3 protein. The table shows 1.5 million to 2 million distinct CDR3 sequences, with around half occurring only once. After removal of 4 bases from V and 9 bases from J, the junction contained 6 bases not matched to a gene. The CDR3 length is 16 residues. Germline lookup yields CDR1 LGHNA and CDR2 YSLEER. The chain employs TRBV4-3 and TRBJ2-1, with 16 nucleotides matching TRBD2. The sequencing input was blood. The sequence was obtained from a woman aged 35 to 49 in good health. In DNA, the CDR3 is TGCGCCAGCAGCCCAGGGACTAGCGGGGGGGCCATTGAGCAGTTCTTC. Its protein product is CASSPGTSGGAIEQFF.